Below are 18 T cell receptor beta chains sequenced from a single sample in a study of T cell repertoires in cytomegalovirus infection (dated by TCRdb to the late 2010s). Sequencer: Illumina HiSeq 1500. TCRdb reanalyzed the raw reads on its own, using fastp at Q25 for trimming and MiXCR for clone calling, and kept in-frame beta chains. Rows with a matching CDR3 protein are joined into one entry that keeps the most common DNA and genes. Here the sample has roughly 720,000 distinct CDR3 sequences; 35% to 45% occur a single time. The ten largest clones capture roughly 2.9% of the sample. Sequenced input: PBMCs. The receptor set was obtained from a human donor in good health (CMV status not recorded). Some clones in this sample may be carry-over from other donors' samples.

The rearrangement joins TRBV27 to TRBJ2-1, with 8 nucleotides matching TRBD2. This CDR3 is built from 14 residues. Germline CDR1 is MNHEY and CDR2 is SMNVEV (reference sequence). V trimming: 0 bases; J trimming: 9 bases; junction bases outside the gene matches: 4. The CDR3 sequence is CASSLSAGASEQFF. CDR3 DNA sequence: TGTGCCAGCAGTTTATCAGCGGGGGCTAGTGAGCAGTTCTTC.

The rearrangement joins TRBV12-3 or TRBV12-4 to TRBJ1-1; TRBD1 matches 9 bases. The CDR3 has 15 amino acids. With V trimmed by 5 bases and J by 1 base, 5 bases remained unmatched. CDR3 coding DNA: TGTGCCAGCAGTGTCACAGGGGGCCCGAACACTGAAGCTTTCTTT. As protein: CASSVTGGPNTEAFF.

This sequence joins TRBV5-4 and TRBJ2-4; 9 positions match TRBD2. V shed 4 bases, J shed 2 bases, and the junction held 13 bases outside the gene matches. CDR3 length: 18 residues. The germline gives CDR1 SGHNT, CDR2 YYREEE (reference sequence). This CDR3 reads CASSPGGAGGLSKNIQYF. The CDR3 bases are TGTGCCAGCAGCCCTGGAGGAGCGGGGGGACTTTCCAAAAACATTCAGTACTTC. The full variable domain, in which reference TRBV5-4 and TRBJ2-4 provide the parts outside the CDR3, is ETGVTQSPTHLIKTRGQQVTLRCSSQSGHNTVSWYQQALGQGPQFIFQYYREEENGRGNFPPRFSGLQFPNYSSELNVNALELDDSALYLCASSPGGAGGLSKNIQYFGAGTRLSVL.

This clonotype has only a few counts. The J gene is TRBJ2-7, the V gene TRBV14; TRBD1 is a possible D gene (5 bases). CDR1 and CDR2 from the germline V gene are SGHDN and FVKESK. This CDR3 has 15 amino acids. Trimming took 2 bases from V and 5 from J, leaving 16 bases between them. CDR3 sequence (DNA): TGTGCCAGCAGCCAATTGGACAAAGGAGATCACGAGCAGTACTTC. Protein: CASSQLDKGDHEQYF.

As for this clonotype: A much larger clone differs by one base, so this may be a read error. The genes are TRBV7-2 and TRBJ2-3, with 7 nucleotides matching TRBD2. Germline V gene sequence: CDR1 SGHTA, CDR2 FQGNSA. The CDR3 loop spans 14 amino acids. The CDR3 nucleotides read TGTGCCAGCAGCTCCCCTCGACTAGCAGAGACGCAGTATTTT. Translation gives CASSSPRLAETQYF.

Comments on this clonotype: This may arise from a read error, as a much more abundant clone is one base away. This CDR3 fails to terminate in the conserved phenylalanine or tryptophan, so it likely reflects a read error. This chain connects TRBV7-3 to TRBJ1-1; D not certain. This CDR3 has 13 residues. V shed 5 bases and J shed 4 bases, with 11 bases lying between them. Germline lookup yields CDR1 SGHTA and CDR2 FQGTGA. In nucleotides, the CDR3 is TGTGCCAGCAGCCAGGAGGTCGCCACTGAAGCTTTCCTT. Protein: CASSQEVATEAFL.

The chain links TRBV10-3 to TRBJ2-1, with a weak D call TRBD2 (5 bases). The CDR3 sequence is 14 residues long. The V gene lost 4 bases and the J gene lost 3 bases, with 10 bases spanning the gap. Per the germline V gene, CDR1 is ENHRY and CDR2 is SYGVKD. As DNA, the CDR3 is TGTGCCATCAGTGCCGTACTAGACTACAATGAGCAGTTCTTC. Translated, it gives CAISAVLDYNEQFF.

To note about this clonotype: A much more abundant neighbour one base away suggests this may be a read error. The chain links TRBV7-2 to TRBJ2-3; 7 bases are shared with TRBD2. This CDR3 region has 15 residues. CDR1 and CDR2 from the germline V gene are SGHTA and FQGNSA. The CDR3 sequence is CASSSYGGSTYTQYF. CDR3 coding DNA: TGTGCCAGCAGCTCCTACGGGGGGAGCACATATACGCAGTATTTT.

The rearrangement links TRBV29-1 to TRBJ1-1, with D tentatively TRBD1 (6 bases). V lost 4 bases and J lost 1, with 16 bases in between. The germline V gene encodes CDR1 SQVTM and CDR2 ANQGSEA. This CDR3 is built from 15 residues. The CDR3 protein is CSVVLPGHQNTEAFF. For the CDR3, the DNA is TGCAGCGTTGTACTACCGGGACACCAGAACACTGAAGCTTTCTTT.

This clonotype was found a few times. The chain employs TRBV27 and TRBJ1-2; TRBD1 matches 7 bases. Germline CDR1 and CDR2: MNHEY and SMNVEV (reference sequence). CDR3 length: 14 amino acids. The trim removed 4 bases at V and 4 bases at J, leaving 6 bases unmatched. This chain's CDR3 is CASSWGRGIYGYTF. CDR3 sequence (DNA): TGTGCCAGCAGTTGGGGCAGGGGGATCTATGGCTACACCTTC.

The chain couples TRBV5-6 to TRBJ2-1; TRBD1 agrees at 10 bases. The CDR3 length is 16 residues. Trimming removed 4 bases from V and 2 bases from J; junction bases left unmatched: 6. Germline assignment: CDR1 SGHDT and CDR2 YYEEEE. CDR3 region: CASSPLGTGAYNEQFF. The DNA for the CDR3 is TGTGCCAGCAGCCCCCTAGGGACAGGGGCCTACAATGAGCAGTTCTTC. Full variable domain (outside the CDR3, taken from reference TRBV5-6 and TRBJ2-1): DAGVTQSPTHLIKTRGQQVTLRCSPKSGHDTVSWYQQALGQGPQFIFQYYEEEERQRGNFPDRFSGHQFPNYSSELNVNALLLGDSALYLCASSPLGTGAYNEQFFGPGTRLTVL.

Here the CDR3 reads CASSLYAGGANTGELFF. Written as DNA, the CDR3 is TGTGCCAGCAGTTTATATGCGGGGGGTGCGAACACCGGGGAGCTGTTTTTT. The chain has TRBV12-3 or TRBV12-4 and TRBJ2-2, with 8 bases lining up with TRBD2. Trimming removed 2 bases from V and 0 bases from J; junction bases left unmatched: 5. This CDR3 region has 17 residues.

This clonotype was observed a handful of times. The rearrangement uses TRBV2 and TRBJ2-7; tentatively, D is TRBD1 (5 bases). In germline, CDR1 is SNHLY, CDR2 FYNNEI. This CDR3 has 14 residues. The V end lost 2 bases, the J end lost 5 bases, and 13 bases lay between the germline ends. CDR3 sequence: CASSEYGRVNEQYF. For the CDR3, the DNA is TGTGCCAGCAGTGAATATGGCAGGGTCAACGAGCAGTACTTC. The complete variable domain, with remaining parts taken from reference TRBV2 and TRBJ2-7, reads EPEVTQTPSHQVTQMGQEVILRCVPISNHLYFYWYRQILGQKVEFLVSFYNNEISEKSEIFDDQFSVERPDGSNFTLKIRSTKLEDSAMYFCASSEYGRVNEQYFGPGTRLTVT.

This clonotype was recorded a few times. The J gene is TRBJ2-3, the V gene TRBV6-1; D is possibly TRBD1 or TRBD2 (5 bases each). With 5 bases removed from V and 2 bases from J, the gap between germline ends came to 11 bases. The CDR3 loop spans 14 amino acids. CDR1 and CDR2 from the germline V gene are MNHNS and SASEGT. The CDR3 DNA is TGTGCCAGCAGTATGCCGGGGCCCACAGATACGCAGTATTTT. It translates to CASSMPGPTDTQYF.

This clonotype was recorded many times. This rearrangement joins TRBV10-3 to TRBJ2-5, with a weak D call TRBD2 (5 bases). The CDR3 loop spans 15 amino acids. Germline CDR1 ENHRY, CDR2 SYGVKD. With 2 bases removed from V and 4 bases from J, the gap between germline ends came to 14 bases. DNA of the CDR3: TGTGCCATCAGTGAGCTTAGAGGGTTAACAGAGACCCAGTACTTC. Translation: CAISELRGLTETQYF.

The V and J genes are TRBV7-3 and TRBJ2-2; D remains ambiguous. V lost 0 bases, J lost 6 bases, and 11 bases lay in between. Looked up from germline, CDR1 is SGHTA and CDR2 is FQGTGA. The CDR3 runs to 15 residues. CDR3 DNA sequence: TGTGCCAGCAGCTTAACTATACAATCCGCCGGGGAGCTGTTTTTT. This encodes CASSLTIQSAGELFF.

This rearrangement joins TRBV28 to TRBJ2-1; D is undetermined. Looked up from germline, CDR1 is MDHEN and CDR2 is SYDVKM. The CDR3 is 15 residues long. V was cut by 3 bases and J by 3 bases, with 12 bases left in between. CDR3 bases: TGTGCCAGCAGTTTGCTCGGACGGCACTACAATGAGCAGTTCTTC. Protein sequence: CASSLLGRHYNEQFF.

The gene calls are TRBV30 and TRBJ1-5; a weak D match, TRBD1 (5 bases). The CDR3 covers 14 residues. V lost 2 bases and J lost 3, with 11 bases in between. Germline V gives CDR1 GTSNPN, CDR2 SVGIG (reference sequence). CDR3 loop: CAWSMGGTNQPQHF. CDR3 coding DNA: TGTGCCTGGAGTATGGGGGGGACCAATCAGCCCCAGCATTTT. Full variable domain (remainder filled in from reference TRBV30 and TRBJ1-5): SQTIHQWPATLVQPVGSPLSLECTVEGTSNPNLYWYRQAAGRGLQLLFYSVGIGQISSEVPQNLSASRPQDRQFILSSKKLLLSDSGFYLCAWSMGGTNQPQHFGDGTRLSIL.